This entry describes one T cell receptor (beta chain). This clone's antigen is unknown. Base quality data are lacking; no much larger clone is found one base away. This specimen belongs to a study of PD-1 blockade in classical Hodgkin lymphoma (dated by TCRdb to about 2020). In terms of the full investigation: To define a peripheral blood immune signature of response to PD-1 blockade in classical Hodgkin lymphoma, the study combined TCR beta sequencing with CyTOF. General findings and caveats noted by the study authors: Only a single clinical trial cohort was studied, and what caused the repertoire differences, possibly disease activity or prior therapy, remained undefined. Baseline TCR diversity was reported to be lower in newly diagnosed patients than in healthy donors, and even lower in relapsed/refractory patients.

The Qiagen DNeasy kit was used to extract genomic DNA both from unsorted PBMCs and from the negatively selected CD4+ and CD8+ fractions. TCR beta CDR3 regions were subjected to amplification by immunoSEQ multiplex PCR with primers that anneal to V and J segments. A synthetic immune receptor repertoire was used to minimize amplification bias, and remaining bias was computationally removed after sequencing. In the authors' own workflow: Custom Python scripts were used to quantify repertoire diversity as the Shannon entropy index. Unsorted, CD4+ and CD8+ repertoires were analyzed separately, except for combined analyses in which CD4+ and CD8+ sequences were merged in silico. In TCRdb, the immuneACCESS table is reduced to in-frame sequences with V and J assigned. These tables do not hold every clone; where another copy was compared, an unresolved V gene accounts for under half, and the others remain unexplained. The V and J calls and clone size were taken over from that table, and D and trimming were inferred from the DNA. The sample table records fewer than 20,000 clones; 92% of these occur just once. The ten largest make up about 0.54% of the sample.

Taken from cysteine to phenylalanine, the CDR3 has 16 residues. Only the CDR3 region is kept as DNA, spanning 48 bases read in frame from base 1. The junction carries 18 bases between V and J, which are trimmed by 5 bases and 5 bases respectively. CDR1 is given as LNHDA and CDR2 as SQIVND, both from the germline V gene (reference sequence). The time point label corresponds to: newly diagnosed, previously untreated cHL patient sample. Using a Miltenyi CD4+ T cell isolation kit, CD4+ T cells were purified from thawed PBMCs through magnetic negative selection. To serve as a comparison group for the relapsed/refractory trial patients, PBMCs were sequenced from patients with newly diagnosed, previously untreated classical Hodgkin lymphoma. Peripheral blood was collected in 8 mL Vacutainer Cell Preparation Tubes, from which PBMCs were isolated by centrifugation and then cryopreserved. Purified CD4+ and CD8+ fractions were prepared only for cases where an additional PBMC sample was available. Magnetically labelled cells were removed on LS columns in a quadroMACS separator, and the flow-through was retained as the purified fraction.

The sequencing sample was made of CD4+ T cells from blood. The source is a human donor with classical Hodgkin lymphoma. The rearranged chain carries TRBV19 and TRBJ2-2, with TRBD1 perhaps the D gene, on 5 matching bases. The CDR3 protein sequence reads: CASSAGTLRTTGELFF. The DNA sequence is given as TGTGCCAGTAGTGCTGGTACCCTACGGACAACCGGGGAGCTGTTTTTT. Outside the CDR3, residues come from the reference TRBV19 and TRBJ2-2 proteins, so the full variable domain is: DGGITQSPKYLFRKEGQNVTLSCEQNLNHDAMYWYRQDPGQGLRLIYYSQIVNDFQKGDIAEGYSVSREKKESFPLTVTSAQKNPTAFYLCASSAGTLRTTGELFFGEGSRLTVL.